This T cell receptor (beta chain) comes out of a study of blood T cells in healthy people across ages. Germline V CDR1 and CDR2: SGDLS, YYNGEE. V trimming: 4 bases; J trimming: 8 bases; junction bases outside the gene matches: 11. The CDR3 runs to 15 residues. This clonotype has just a few counts. The use of a sample-barcoded 5' primer and a J-beta primer mix characterized a second PCR of about 7 to 12 cycles. Every sample gave at least 2.5 million paired-end reads containing CDR3. One entry per CDR3 protein results from TCRdb running MiXCR on the 5' RACE reads. The data hold some 760,000 distinct CDR3 sequences, with roughly 25% observed a single time. Peripheral blood samples of about 10 milliliters were drawn from each donor. Total RNA was isolated from each sample in quantities of at least 6 micrograms. The same data also went into a second study, on T cells of mothers and their children.

Sequenced input: blood. This rearrangement joins TRBV9 to TRBJ1-2, with 10 bases matching TRBD1. The clonotype originates from a boy younger than 18 in good health. CDR3: CASSQDDRGRSGYTF. Here the CDR3 DNA reads TGTGCCAGCAGCCAAGACGACAGGGGGCGAAGCGGCTACACCTTC.